One sample yielded the 29 T cell receptor beta chains listed below, sequenced in a study of cytomegalovirus exposure and HLA in healthy donors. With 60 Vbeta and 13 Jbeta primers, the PCR was carried out. Only in-frame clones appear in the TCRdb table, and some are missing; sequencing was by immunoSEQ multiplex PCR. The table includes more than 95,000 clones, 69% detected once. Sequenced material: PBMCs. Receptors originate from a man under 40 in good health and CMV-seronegative.

This clone was observed a handful of times. J is TRBJ2-1 and V is TRBV7-9; 7 nucleotides agree with TRBD2. The V gene end was trimmed by 11 bases and the J gene end by 7 bases; junction bases not matched to a gene: 2. There are 10 residues in the CDR3. In germline, CDR1 is SEHNR, CDR2 FQNEAQ (reference sequence). CDR3 protein: CAWGGNEQFF. CDR3 sequence (DNA): TGTGCCTGGGGGGGGAATGAGCAGTTCTTC. The full variable domain, its missing parts supplied by reference TRBV7-9 and TRBJ2-1, is DTGVSQNPRHKITKRGQNVTFRCDPISEHNRLYWYRQTLGQGPEFLTYFQNEAQLEKSRLLSDRFSAERPKGSFSTLEIQRTEQGDSAMYLCAWGGNEQFFGPGTRLTVL.

The V call is TRBV19, the J call TRBJ2-7; D not resolved. Trimming shortened V by 5 bases and J by 0 bases, and 11 bases separated the two germline ends. CDR3 length: 14 amino acids. The germline gives CDR1 LNHDA, CDR2 SQIVND (reference sequence). CDR3 sequence reads: CASSLPSNSYEQYF. The DNA of the CDR3 is TGTGCCAGTAGTCTCCCTAGTAACTCCTACGAGCAGTACTTC. The full variable domain, with the rest looked up from reference TRBV19 and TRBJ2-7, is DGGITQSPKYLFRKEGQNVTLSCEQNLNHDAMYWYRQDPGQGLRLIYYSQIVNDFQKGDIAEGYSVSREKKESFPLTVTSAQKNPTAFYLCASSLPSNSYEQYFGPGTRLTVT.

J is TRBJ2-5 and V is TRBV6-1, with 10 nucleotides matching TRBD2. Germline V gene data show CDR1 as MNHNS and CDR2 as SASEGT. V was pared by 2 bases and J by 5 bases, with 8 bases of the junction left unmatched. This CDR3 has 16 residues. The CDR3 bases are TGTGCCAGCAGTGAACAAGGTAGCGGGAGGACGGAGACCCAGTACTTC. It yields the protein CASSEQGSGRTETQYF.

The chain recombines TRBV5-6 with TRBJ2-5; 10 bases are a match to TRBD2. Looked up from germline, CDR1 is SGHDT and CDR2 is YYEEEE. After removal of 5 bases from V and 4 bases from J, the junction contained 11 bases not matched to a gene. The CDR3 totals 16 residues. The CDR3 sequence: CASSSLSGRAGETQYF. CDR3 nucleotides: TGTGCCAGCAGTTCGCTGAGCGGGAGGGCCGGAGAGACCCAGTACTTC.

The chain has TRBV5-1 and TRBJ1-3; D not certain. With the DNA end fitting TRBJ2-2 better, the J assignment may be wrong. CDR1 is SGHRS, CDR2 YFSETQ, per germline. The CDR3 length is 15 residues. The CDR3 loop is CASSLAEVTTGELFF. The CDR3 DNA reads as TGCGCCAGCAGCTTGGCCGAGGTCACCACCGGGGAGCTGTTTTTT.

This clone was observed a single time. The chain couples TRBV6-5 to TRBJ2-7; the match to TRBD1 covers 9 bases. This CDR3 is built from 14 residues. Germline assignment: CDR1 MNHEY and CDR2 SVGAGI. With V trimmed by 2 bases and J by 8 bases, 7 bases remained unmatched. CDR3 bases: TGTGCCAGCAGTTACCCCGGGACAGGGAGCCAGCAGTACTTC. Amino acid sequence: CASSYPGTGSQQYF.

The V call is TRBV18, the J call TRBJ2-1, with a weak D call TRBD1 (6 bases). Germline V gives CDR1 KGHSH, CDR2 LQKENI. Trimming stripped 1 base from V and 12 bases from J, with 22 bases between. This CDR3 spans 16 amino acids. The CDR3 protein is CASSPRFDPTGFGQFF. The CDR3 bases are TGTGCCAGCTCACCACGATTCGATCCCACAGGGTTTGGGCAGTTCTTC.

This sequence joins TRBV5-5 and TRBJ2-5; no definite D call. The CDR3 runs 13 residues. Trimming left V 0 bases short and J 5 bases short, with 8 bases between. CDR1 is SGHKS, CDR2 YYEKEE, per germline (reference sequence). CDR3 in DNA: TGTGCCAGCAGCTTGGGCAGCGAGGAGACCCAGTACTTC. This translates into CASSLGSEETQYF.

This sequence joins TRBV6-1 and TRBJ1-5, with TRBD1 identical over 8 bases. CDR3 size: 14 residues. V gave up 8 bases and J gave up 3 bases; unmatched junction bases: 6. Germline CDR1 is MNHNS and CDR2 is SASEGT. CDR3 bases: TGTGCCAGCGCAGACAGGGGCGTCAATCAGCCCCAGCATTTT. Translating gives CASADRGVNQPQHF.

This chain links TRBV18 with TRBJ1-1; 12 bases are a match to TRBD1. The germline V gene encodes CDR1 KGHSH and CDR2 LQKENI. This CDR3 is built from 16 residues. The trim removed 2 bases at V and 5 bases at J, leaving 6 bases unmatched. CDR3 protein: CASSPIGTGGATEAFF. CDR3 nucleotides: TGTGCCAGCTCACCAATCGGGACAGGGGGCGCGACTGAAGCTTTCTTT.

This clone was counted a few times. This chain uses TRBV19 with TRBJ2-5; maybe TRBD2 (6 bases). Germline V gives CDR1 LNHDA, CDR2 SQIVND (reference sequence). Trimming cost V 3 bases and J 2 bases, with 13 bases left between them. CDR3 length equals 15 residues. The CDR3 nucleotides are TGTGCCAGTAGTATTGTTCGGAGGGATCAAGAGACCCAGTACTTC. As protein: CASSIVRRDQETQYF.

This chain links TRBV2 with TRBJ1-1; a weak D match, TRBD1 (6 bases). Germline assignment: CDR1 SNHLY and CDR2 FYNNEI. The CDR3 runs 13 residues. V was shortened by 4 bases and J by 3 bases, with 9 bases between the two germline ends. The CDR3 sequence: CASSVRQDTEAFF. The CDR3 region has the DNA TGTGCCAGCAGTGTAAGACAGGACACTGAAGCTTTCTTT.

The chain uses TRBV7-9 and TRBJ2-7, with 12 bases that match TRBD2. Germline trimming cut 6 bases from V and 2 bases from J; bases unmatched to any gene: 5. Germline assignment: CDR1 SEHNR and CDR2 FQNEAQ (reference sequence). The CDR3 runs to 15 residues. CDR3 bases: TGTGCCAGCAGGCAAGGGACTAGCGGGCCCTACGAGCAGTACTTC. It codes for CASRQGTSGPYEQYF.

As for this clone: This specimen includes other DNA sequences encoding the same CDR3. J is TRBJ2-6 and V is TRBV7-2; perhaps TRBD2 as D (5 bases). Germline CDR1 reads SGHTA; CDR2 reads FQGNSA. The ends were cut back, 3 bases at V and 4 bases at J, with 22 bases in the middle. The CDR3 totals 19 residues. The CDR3 reads CASSLVREYGISGANVLTF. As DNA, the CDR3 is TGTGCCAGCAGCTTGGTTCGTGAGTACGGGATCTCCGGGGCCAACGTCCTGACTTTC.

The chain carries TRBV7-8 and TRBJ1-5; maybe TRBD1 (5 bases). Trimming took off 2 bases at V and 7 bases at J, with 6 bases between the two ends. The CDR3 is 12 residues long. The germline V gene encodes CDR1 SGHVS and CDR2 FQNEAQ. The CDR3 region is CASSLKGQPQHF. Here the CDR3 DNA reads TGTGCCAGCAGCTTAAAGGGGCAGCCCCAGCATTTT.

J is TRBJ2-5 and V is TRBV6-1, with D maybe TRBD2 (5 bases). The germline V gene has CDR1 MNHNS and CDR2 SASEGT. The CDR3 spans 12 residues. Deletions cut 3 bases from V and 11 bases from J, with 13 bases between. CDR3 in amino acids: CASSDTWTGQYF. The CDR3 DNA follows: TGTGCCAGCAGTGACACCTGGACGGGACAGTACTTC.

This clone showed up just a few times. V and J are TRBV7-9 and TRBJ2-1; tentative D call: TRBD1 (6 bases). CDR3 length: 14 residues. In germline, CDR1 is SEHNR, CDR2 FQNEAQ (reference sequence). V lost 5 bases and J 8 bases, leaving 16 bases between the germline ends. The CDR3 here is CASSLPGHRDEQFF. Here the CDR3 DNA reads TGTGCCAGCAGCCTCCCGGGACACAGGGATGAGCAGTTCTTC.

The chain joins TRBV19 to TRBJ1-2; the D is unclear. This CDR3 is 12 amino acids long. Germline values: CDR1 LNHDA, CDR2 SQIVND (reference sequence). Trimming cost V 6 bases and J 8 bases, with 13 bases left between them. CDR3 amino acids: CASRADTWGYTF. The CDR3 DNA reads TGTGCCAGTAGAGCCGATACTTGGGGCTACACCTTC. The entire variable domain, with the rest obtained from reference TRBV19 and TRBJ1-2, is as follows: DGGITQSPKYLFRKEGQNVTLSCEQNLNHDAMYWYRQDPGQGLRLIYYSQIVNDFQKGDIAEGYSVSREKKESFPLTVTSAQKNPTAFYLCASRADTWGYTFGSGTRLTVV.

The rearrangement joins TRBV2 to TRBJ2-7; TRBD1 matches 7 bases. This CDR3 has 15 amino acids. Germline CDR1 SNHLY, CDR2 FYNNEI. Germline trimming cut 6 bases from V and 0 bases from J; bases unmatched to any gene: 8. Here the CDR3 DNA reads TGTGCCAGCAGAGTAGACAGGGCCGCCTCCTACGAGCAGTACTTC. Its protein is CASRVDRAASYEQYF. Full variable domain (rest looked up from reference TRBV2 and TRBJ2-7): EPEVTQTPSHQVTQMGQEVILRCVPISNHLYFYWYRQILGQKVEFLVSFYNNEISEKSEIFDDQFSVERPDGSNFTLKIRSTKLEDSAMYFCASRVDRAASYEQYFGPGTRLTVT.

The chain uses TRBV2 and TRBJ2-1; 8 bases line up with TRBD2. The CDR3 has 14 amino acids. Germline lookup yields CDR1 SNHLY and CDR2 FYNNEI. J lost 3 bases, V lost 6 bases, and 4 bases had no gene match. The CDR3 nucleotides read TGTGCCAGCAGCCCTAGCGGGTTCTACAATGAGCAGTTCTTC. It codes for CASSPSGFYNEQFF.

The V gene is TRBV4-2, the J gene TRBJ1-1; 8 bases fit TRBD1. CDR1 is LGHNA and CDR2 is YNFKEQ in the germline V gene. Germline trimming cut 0 bases from V and 7 bases from J; bases unmatched to any gene: 4. CDR3 size: 14 residues. CDR3: CASSQDGGTGEAFF. The CDR3 DNA is TGTGCCAGCAGCCAAGATGGCGGGACAGGTGAAGCTTTCTTT.

The DNA for the CDR3 is TGTGCCAGCAGGTATCAGGGAGGGATTAATTCACCCCTCCACTTT. Translated, it gives CASRYQGGINSPLHF. V and J are TRBV5-6 and TRBJ1-6; the D gene is possibly TRBD1 (5 bases). The germline V gene encodes CDR1 SGHDT and CDR2 YYEEEE. The V end lost 5 bases, the J end lost 6 bases, and 15 bases lay between the germline ends. The CDR3 loop spans 15 amino acids.

A word on this clone: At one of its ends the junction is not consistent with the germline gene, which may arise from a read error. The chain has TRBV11-3 and TRBJ1-1; D ambiguous. The CDR3 covers 13 residues. The germline gives CDR1 SGHNT, CDR2 YENEEA. CDR3 residues: CASSLDPNTEAFF. DNA for the CDR3: TGTGCCAGCAGCCTAGACCCTAACACTGAAGCTTTCTTT.

V usage is TRBV29-1 and J usage is TRBJ1-5; TRBD1 aligns across 8 bases. Germline CDR1 and CDR2: SQVTM and ANQGSEA. The CDR3 runs to 14 residues. The trim removed 6 bases at V and 0 bases at J, leaving 4 bases unmatched. In nucleotides, the CDR3 is TGCAGCGTCATGGACAGGGATAGCAATCAGCCCCAGCATTTT. Translating gives CSVMDRDSNQPQHF.

In DNA form, the CDR3 reads TGTGCCAGCAGTTTAGAGGGACAGACAAACTACGAGCAGTACTTC. Translating gives CASSLEGQTNYEQYF. This chain connects TRBV27 to TRBJ2-7; 7 bases are a match to TRBD1. The CDR3 contains 15 residues. With 2 bases clipped from V and 3 bases from J, the junction kept 7 bases outside the gene matches. Per germline, CDR1 MNHEY and CDR2 SMNVEV (reference sequence).

The rearrangement joins TRBV28 to TRBJ2-3; maybe TRBD1 (5 bases). The CDR3 is 13 residues long. Trimming took 7 bases from V and 4 from J, leaving 12 bases between them. Germline lookup yields CDR1 MDHEN and CDR2 SYDVKM. CDR3 region: CASMQGQSDTQYF. CDR3 nucleotide sequence: TGTGCCAGCATGCAGGGCCAGTCAGATACGCAGTATTTT.

This clone was seen a handful of times. This chain joins TRBV5-1 and TRBJ2-3, with no clear D. The ends were cut back, 5 bases at V and 1 base at J, with 14 bases in the middle. The germline V gene encodes CDR1 SGHRS and CDR2 YFSETQ. The CDR3 runs to 15 residues. This CDR3 is CASRLLSRGTDTQYF. CDR3 in DNA: TGCGCCAGCAGACTTCTCTCCCGGGGCACAGATACGCAGTATTTT. The complete variable domain, with remaining parts taken from reference TRBV5-1 and TRBJ2-3, reads KAGVTQTPRYLIKTRGQQVTLSCSPISGHRSVSWYQQTPGQGLQFLFEYFSETQRNKGNFPGRFSGRQFSNSRSEMNVSTLELGDSALYLCASRLLSRGTDTQYFGPGTRLTVL.

The chain has TRBV11-3 and TRBJ2-3; D gene ambiguous. Germline V gives CDR1 SGHNT, CDR2 YENEEA. The CDR3 sequence is 11 residues long. V was cut by 5 bases and J by 3 bases, with 3 bases left in between. The CDR3 DNA reads TGTGCCAGCAGCCAAACAGATACGCAGTATTTT. It translates to CASSQTDTQYF.

This rearrangement joins TRBV28 to TRBJ2-5; D may be TRBD1 (6 bases). The V gene's germline CDR1 is MDHEN and CDR2 SYDVKM. The CDR3 is made up of 14 amino acids. Trimming removed 5 bases at V and 4 bases at J, with 14 bases between. The CDR3 spells CASSPIQGLETQYF. CDR3 nucleotide sequence: TGTGCCAGCAGTCCGATACAGGGCCTAGAGACCCAGTACTTC.